This entry features one T cell receptor beta chain sequence. The data were obtained in a study of blood T cell repertoires in COVID-19. Method: immunoSEQ multiplex PCR; TCRdb's copy keeps in-frame clones and lacks some. The table has under 300,000 clones, 75% to 85% seen once. This CDR3 has 14 amino acids. Unmatched junction bases numbered 0, after V lost 3 bases and J lost 3 bases. Germline CDR1 is PRHDT and CDR2 is FYEKMQ (reference sequence). The genes are TRBV13 and TRBJ2-5; TRBD2 aligns across 11 bases. Source material: peripheral blood. The origin of this receptor is a woman aged 40 to 50 who had recovered from COVID-19. The CDR3 loop reads CASSLTSGEETQYF. The CDR3 DNA sequence: TGTGCCAGCAGCTTGACTAGCGGGGAAGAGACCCAGTACTTC.